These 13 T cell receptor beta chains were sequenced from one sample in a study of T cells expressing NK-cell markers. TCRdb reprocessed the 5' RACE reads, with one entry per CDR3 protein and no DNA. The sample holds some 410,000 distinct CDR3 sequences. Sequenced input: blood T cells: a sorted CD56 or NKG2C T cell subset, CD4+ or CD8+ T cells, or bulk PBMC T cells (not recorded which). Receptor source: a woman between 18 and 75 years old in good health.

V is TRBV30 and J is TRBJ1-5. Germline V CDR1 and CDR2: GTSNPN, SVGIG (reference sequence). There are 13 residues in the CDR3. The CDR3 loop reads CAWGTGLNQPQHF.

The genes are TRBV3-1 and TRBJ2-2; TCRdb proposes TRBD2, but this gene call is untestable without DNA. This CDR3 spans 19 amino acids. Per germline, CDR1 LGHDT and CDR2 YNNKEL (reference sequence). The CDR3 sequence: CASSQVRVGSGKFTGELFF.

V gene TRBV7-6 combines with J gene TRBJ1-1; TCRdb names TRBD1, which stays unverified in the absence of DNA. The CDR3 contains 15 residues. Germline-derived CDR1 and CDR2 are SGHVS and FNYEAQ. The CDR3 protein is CASSSRTGRDTEAFF.

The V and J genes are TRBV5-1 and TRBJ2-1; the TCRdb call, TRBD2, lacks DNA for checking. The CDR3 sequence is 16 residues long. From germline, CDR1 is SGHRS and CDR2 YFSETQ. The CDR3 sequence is CASSYRLSGTYNEQFF.

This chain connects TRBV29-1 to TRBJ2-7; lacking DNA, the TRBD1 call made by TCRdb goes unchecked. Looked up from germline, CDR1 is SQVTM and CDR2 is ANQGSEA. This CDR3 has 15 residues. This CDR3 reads CSVEARTGPAYEQYF.

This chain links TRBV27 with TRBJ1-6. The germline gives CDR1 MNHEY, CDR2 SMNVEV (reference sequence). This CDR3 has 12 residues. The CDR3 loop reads CASSPRNSPLHF.

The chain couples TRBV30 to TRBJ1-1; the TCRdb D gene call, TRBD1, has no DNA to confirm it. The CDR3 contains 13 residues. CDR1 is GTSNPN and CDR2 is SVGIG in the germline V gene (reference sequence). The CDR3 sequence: CARDRGMNTEAFF.

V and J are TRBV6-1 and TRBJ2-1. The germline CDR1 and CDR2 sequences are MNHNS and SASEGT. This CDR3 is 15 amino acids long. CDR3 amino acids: CASRPDRGSYNEQFF.

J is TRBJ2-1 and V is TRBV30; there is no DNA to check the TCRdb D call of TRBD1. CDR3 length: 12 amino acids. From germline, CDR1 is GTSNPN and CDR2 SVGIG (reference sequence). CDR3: CAWSPGGNEQFF.

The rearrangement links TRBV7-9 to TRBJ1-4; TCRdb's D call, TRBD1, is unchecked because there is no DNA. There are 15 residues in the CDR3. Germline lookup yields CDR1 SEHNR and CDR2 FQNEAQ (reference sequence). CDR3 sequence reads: CASSLAVPGQGRLFF.

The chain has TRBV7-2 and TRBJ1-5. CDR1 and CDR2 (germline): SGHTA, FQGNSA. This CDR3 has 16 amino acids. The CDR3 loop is CASSLAEVGSNQPQHF.

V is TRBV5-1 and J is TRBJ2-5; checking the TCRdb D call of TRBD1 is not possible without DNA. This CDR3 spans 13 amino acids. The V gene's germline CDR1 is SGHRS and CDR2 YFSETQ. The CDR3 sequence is CASTGTALETQYF.

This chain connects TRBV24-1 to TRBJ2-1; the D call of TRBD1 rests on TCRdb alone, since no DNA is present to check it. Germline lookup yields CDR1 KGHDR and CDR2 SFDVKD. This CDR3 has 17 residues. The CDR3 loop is CATSDPIPGQNVNEQFF.